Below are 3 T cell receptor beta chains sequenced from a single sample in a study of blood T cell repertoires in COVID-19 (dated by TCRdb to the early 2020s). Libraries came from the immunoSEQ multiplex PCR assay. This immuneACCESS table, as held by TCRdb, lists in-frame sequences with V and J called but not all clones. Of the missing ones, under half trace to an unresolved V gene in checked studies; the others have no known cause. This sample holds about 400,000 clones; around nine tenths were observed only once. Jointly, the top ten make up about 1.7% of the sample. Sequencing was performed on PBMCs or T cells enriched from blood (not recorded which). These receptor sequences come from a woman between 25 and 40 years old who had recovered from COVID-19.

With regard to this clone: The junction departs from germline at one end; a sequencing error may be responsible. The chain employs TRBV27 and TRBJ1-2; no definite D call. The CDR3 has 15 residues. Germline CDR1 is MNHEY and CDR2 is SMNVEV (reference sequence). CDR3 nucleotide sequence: TGTGCCAGCAGTGTATCGACACCTTCCCGCTATGGCTACACCTTC. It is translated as CASSVSTPSRYGYTF.

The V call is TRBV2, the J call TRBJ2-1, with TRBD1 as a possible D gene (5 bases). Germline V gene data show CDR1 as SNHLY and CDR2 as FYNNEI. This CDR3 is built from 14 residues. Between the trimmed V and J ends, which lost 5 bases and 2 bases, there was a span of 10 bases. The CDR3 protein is CASSRRGTYNEQFF. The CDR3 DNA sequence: TGTGCCAGCAGTAGAAGGGGTACCTACAATGAGCAGTTCTTC.

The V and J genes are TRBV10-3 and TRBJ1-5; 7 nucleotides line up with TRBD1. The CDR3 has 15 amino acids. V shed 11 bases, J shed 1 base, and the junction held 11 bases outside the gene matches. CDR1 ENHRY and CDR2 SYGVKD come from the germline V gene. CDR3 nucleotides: TGTGCCGTAAGGGACAGCAGGGGAAGCAATCAGCCCCAGCATTTT. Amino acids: CAVRDSRGSNQPQHF.